This TCR beta chain originates from a study of CXCR3-negative and CXCR3-positive naive CD8 T cells. Overall study: The total count of TRB reads reached 120 million to 150 million, and each library contributed about 1.5 +/- 0.3 million. General study results and limits: More hydrophobic TRB CDR3s were found in CXCR3-positive naive cells than in CXCR3-negative naive cells.

On this clonotype itself: Its antigen is not identified.

TRB cDNA was prepared as libraries by UMI-labeled 5' RACE. TCRdb re-analyzed the 5' RACE reads; it lists each CDR3 protein once, without DNA. The sample totals roughly 140,000 distinct CDR3 sequences. This CDR3 is built from 15 residues. Naive cells were sorted as CD45RO-, CCR7+, CD27+ and CD95-. The chain joins TRBV12-3 or TRBV12-4 to TRBJ2-2. The sequenced sample consisted of naive CXCR3+ CD8+ T cells from blood. Subset defined: CD45RO-CCR7+CD27+CD95- naive CD8+ T cells expressing CXCR3 (TNR3+). This sequence originates from a human donor in good health. Some clones in this sample may be carry-over from other donors' samples. The CDR3 sequence is CASSSIDPITGELFF.